The T cell receptor beta chain under discussion was sequenced for a study of blood T cell repertoires in COVID-19. Assay used: immunoSEQ multiplex PCR; TCRdb lists only in-frame clones, some missing. This sample yields 150,000 to 200,000 clones, of which roughly nine tenths are seen a single time; roughly 3.5% belongs to the top ten. V shed 7 bases, J shed 9 bases, and the junction held 8 bases outside the gene matches. Looked up from germline, CDR1 is SNHLY and CDR2 is FYNNEI. The CDR3 spans 13 residues. V gene TRBV2 combines with J gene TRBJ1-1; 10 bases match TRBD1. The sequence was collected from a man aged 65 to 79 with acute or convalescent COVID-19. What was sequenced was peripheral blood. CDR3: CASIGDRGGQAFF. The CDR3 region has the DNA TGTGCCAGCATCGGGGACAGGGGTGGGCAAGCTTTCTTT.